These T cell receptor beta chains were read from a single sample in a study of technical replicates of blood from a few donors. TCRdb keeps only in-frame clones here, not all; method: immunoSEQ multiplex PCR. Among 74,000 or so clones, around 90% were seen once, and the ten largest hold approximately 0.4%. Specimen: T cells isolated from PBMCs. These receptors were collected from a human donor in good health. Each CDR3 is given with its conserved first and last residue. A D gene is named only where the DNA matches it firmly. Size values are once, few and many counts, or a class for expanded clones, and some rows have none.

. | TRBJ2-3 | TRBD2 | TRBV15 | TGTGCCACCAGCGCCAGACTAGCGGGCACAGATACGCAGTATTTT | CATSARLAGTDTQYF
. | TRBJ2-7 | . | TRBV18 | TGTGCCAGCTCACTCGGGACAATAAGCCCGCTCTACGAGCAGTACTTC | CASSLGTISPLYEQYF
once | TRBJ1-1 | . | TRBV7-2 | TGTGCCAGCAGCTTAAGCGGCTCGGGTACTGAAGCTTTCTTT | CASSLSGSGTEAFF
. | TRBJ1-5 | TRBD1 | TRBV19 | TGTGCCAGTATGGACAGGGGACATGATCAGCCCCAGCATTTT | CASMDRGHDQPQHF
. | TRBJ1-2 | . | TRBV7-2 | TGTGCCAGCAGCTCACCCGTAGGGACAAATAACACCTTC | CASSSPVGTNNTF
few | TRBJ1-1 | TRBD1 | TRBV5-4 | TGTGCCAGCAGCTTGACAGGGGATACTGAAGCTTTCTTT | CASSLTGDTEAFF
. | TRBJ2-5 | . | TRBV9 | TGTGCCAGCAGCGTAGAAGGAGGGAGGGAGACCCAGTACTTC | CASSVEGGRETQYF
. | TRBJ2-2 | . | TRBV29-1 | TGCAGTGAAACCAACAGGGTTGGCGGGGAGCTGTTTTTT | CSETNRVGGELFF
. | TRBJ1-3 | . | TRBV5-6 | TGTGCCAGCAGCTTCAGCTCTGGAAACACCATATATTTT | CASSFSSGNTIYF
. | TRBJ1-1 | TRBD1 | TRBV7-3 | TGTGCCAGCAGCTCTCCCGGGACAGTGAACACTGAAGCTTTCTTT | CASSSPGTVNTEAFF
. | TRBJ1-1 | . | TRBV27 | TGTGCCAGCAGTTTGGCGGGCAGGGAAGCTTTCTTT | CASSLAGREAFF
. | TRBJ1-1 | . | TRBV2 | TGTGCCAGCAATTCGGACACGAACACTGAAGCTTTCTTT | CASNSDTNTEAFF
. | TRBJ2-1 | TRBD2 | TRBV11-1 | TGTGCCAGCAGCCCAACTAGCGTTGAGCAGTTCTTC | CASSPTSVEQFF
. | TRBJ2-3 | TRBD2 | TRBV2 | TGTGCCAGCAGTGATCTAGCGGTGAGAGGTGTGGGCACAGATACGCAGTATTTT | CASSDLAVRGVGTDTQYF
. | TRBJ1-4 | . | TRBV9 | TGTGCCAGCAGCTTTGGACAGCCTGCAACTAATGAAAAACTGTTTTTT | CASSFGQPATNEKLFF
. | TRBJ2-7 | TRBD2 | TRBV5-1 | TGCGCCAGCAGCTTGGAAGCGGGAGACTACGAGCAGTACTTC | CASSLEAGDYEQYF
. | TRBJ2-1 | TRBD2 | TRBV28 | TGTGCCAGCAGCGAGGTAACTCGACTAGCGGGAGGGTCTACCTACAATGAGCAGTTCTTC | CASSEVTRLAGGSTYNEQFF
few | TRBJ1-1 | . | TRBV19 | TGTGCCAGTAGTTCACAGACCTACACTGAAGCTTTCTTT | CASSSQTYTEAFF
. | TRBJ1-2 | TRBD1 | TRBV11-3 | TGTGCCAGCAGCCTTACAGGGGGTTGGGGCTACACCTTC | CASSLTGGWGYTF
. | TRBJ2-7 | . | TRBV27 | TGTGCCAGCAGTTTACTAGGGGCCACCTACGAGCAGTACTTC | CASSLLGATYEQYF
. | TRBJ2-3 | TRBD2 | TRBV7-9 | TGTGCCAGCAGCTCGACTATAGCGGGAGTAGCGGATACGCAGTATTTT | CASSSTIAGVADTQYF
. | TRBJ2-2 | . | TRBV2 | TGTGCCAGCAGTGAAGCGACTTTCCGGCTGTTTTTT | CASSEATFRLFF
. | TRBJ2-7 | . | TRBV11-2 | TGTGCCAGCAGCTCCCCTGGGGGCCTTTGGTACGAGCAGTACTTC | CASSSPGGLWYEQYF
. | TRBJ1-1 | . | TRBV18 | TGTGCCAGCTCACCATATGAGGGTCGAGGCACTGAAGCTTTCTTT | CASSPYEGRGTEAFF
. | TRBJ2-3 | . | TRBV13 | TGTGCCAGCAGCCCTCCTGTGTATACGCAGTATTTT | CASSPPVYTQYF
. | TRBJ2-2 | . | TRBV6-1 | TGTGCCAGCAGGGGGGGAAGATACACCGGGGAGCTGTTTTTT | CASRGGRYTGELFF
. | TRBJ2-1 | . | TRBV4-1 | TGCGCCAGCAGCCTCGGGACAGAGCAGTTCTTC | CASSLGTEQFF
. | TRBJ2-7 | TRBD1 | TRBV7-6 | TGTGCCAGCAGCCATGACAGGGACCACGAGCAGTACTTC | CASSHDRDHEQYF
. | TRBJ2-3 | . | TRBV15 | TGTGCCACCAGCGCTGGAGATGGGTACGTGCAGTATTTT | CATSAGDGYVQYF
. | TRBJ2-2 | . | TRBV7-9 | TGTGCCAGCAGCTTAGTTCAGGGATCCGGGGAGCTGTTTTTT | CASSLVQGSGELFF
once | TRBJ1-1 | . | TRBV27 | TGTGCCAGCAGTTTAACCCCAGACATAGGTGAAGCTTTCTTT | CASSLTPDIGEAFF
. | TRBJ2-5 | TRBD2 | TRBV7-2 | TGTGTCAGCAGCCCCCCGACTAGCGGGTACCTAGAGACCCAGTACTTC | CVSSPPTSGYLETQYF
. | TRBJ1-5 | . | TRBV29-1 | TGCAGCGTTTCAGGGGTCAATCAGCCCCAGCATTTT | CSVSGVNQPQHF
once | TRBJ2-3 | TRBD1 | TRBV27 | TGTGCCAGCAGTCCTGGGACAGGGGGGTCAGATACGCAGTATTTT | CASSPGTGGSDTQYF
. | TRBJ2-7 | . | TRBV9 | TGTGCCAGCAGCGTAGGGGGGGTGGGTTGGGTCTACGAGCAGTACTTC | CASSVGGVGWVYEQYF
. | TRBJ1-2 | . | TRBV9 | TGTGCCAGCAGCGGGGGGGACGGCTATGGCTACACCTTC | CASSGGDGYGYTF
once | TRBJ2-7 | TRBD1 | TRBV7-9 | TGTGCCAGCAGCCACACCGACAGGGCCTACGAGCAGTACTTC | CASSHTDRAYEQYF
. | TRBJ1-1 | . | TRBV19 | TGTGCCAGTACAAGATTAATATTCGTGAGCACTGAAGCTTTCTTT | CASTRLIFVSTEAFF
. | TRBJ1-2 | TRBD1 | TRBV7-9 | TGTGCCAGCAGCTTAGGGACAGGGGGCCATCTCTATGGCTACACCTTC | CASSLGTGGHLYGYTF
. | TRBJ2-7 | TRBD2 | TRBV9 | TGTGCCAGCAGCGTAGCAGCGGGAGCTACCTCCGAGCAGTACTTC | CASSVAAGATSEQYF
. | TRBJ2-5 | TRBD2 | TRBV5-4 | TGTGCCAGCAGTGAAAATCTAGCGGGAGTGGAGACCCAGTACTTC | CASSENLAGVETQYF
. | TRBJ2-7 | TRBD1 | TRBV27 | TGTGCCAGCAGGGTAATAGGGAAGGGACAGGGTACCTACGAGCAGTACTTC | CASRVIGKGQGTYEQYF
. | TRBJ1-1 | TRBD1 | TRBV19 | TGTGCCAGTAGTATGGGAGGACAGGGGTTGACTGAAGCTTTCTTT | CASSMGGQGLTEAFF
once | TRBJ2-1 | TRBD1 | TRBV9 | TGTGCCAGCAGCGCGAGCGGGACAGGGGCGTACAATGAGCAGTTCTTC | CASSASGTGAYNEQFF
. | TRBJ2-7 | . | TRBV2 | TGTGCCAGCAACTTCGGCAGAGGCTCCTACGAGCAGTACTTC | CASNFGRGSYEQYF
once | TRBJ2-7 | TRBD1 | TRBV6-5 | TGTGCCAGCAGTTACGGGACAGGGGGGAGCTACGAGCAGTACTTC | CASSYGTGGSYEQYF
. | TRBJ2-7 | . | TRBV27 | TGTGCCAGCAGTTTAAGGACAAGCGGGACATTTTCCTACGAGCAGTACTTC | CASSLRTSGTFSYEQYF
once | TRBJ2-1 | TRBD2 | TRBV4-1 | TGCGCCAGCAGCCATCAACTAGCGGGAGTAAATGAGCAGTTCTTC | CASSHQLAGVNEQFF
. | TRBJ2-1 | . | TRBV7-9 | TGTGCCAGCACCCTATTCTACAGGGTCAGCTCCTACAATGAGCAGTTCTTC | CASTLFYRVSSYNEQFF
. | TRBJ2-1 | TRBD2 | TRBV28 | TGTGCCAGCAGTTCCCTCCCGGGAGGGCCCAATGAGCAGTTCTTC | CASSSLPGGPNEQFF
. | TRBJ1-5 | . | TRBV2 | TGTGCCAGCAGTCCCCGGCGGGGTCAGCCCCAGCATTTT | CASSPRRGQPQHF
. | TRBJ1-5 | . | TRBV6-5 | TGTGCCAGCAGAGAACAGGGAGTGGGGGATCCCCAGCATTTT | CASREQGVGDPQHF
. | TRBJ2-4 | . | TRBV7-9 | TGTGCCAGCAGCTTAGTCTCCGCGGGAAAAAACATTCAGTACTTC | CASSLVSAGKNIQYF
once | TRBJ1-1 | TRBD1 | TRBV27 | TGTGCCAGCAGTTTTTCGACAGGGTCCACTGAAGCTTTCTTT | CASSFSTGSTEAFF